The rows below give T cell receptor beta chains drawn from one sample of a study of blood T cell repertoires in COVID-19. TCRdb's copy holds only in-frame clones and misses some; the assay was immunoSEQ multiplex PCR. This sample has some 63,000 clones, with approximately 79% found just once. Sequencing was done on a sample of peripheral blood. These receptors were collected from a human donor in a cohort sampled during active COVID-19. The CDR3 runs from the conserved cysteine through the conserved F or W. The order of the fields is clone size, D gene, V gene, J gene, CDR3 DNA, CDR3 protein. The D gene is left open where the match is weak. Clone size is shown for a subset of rows, as once, few, many or a class of expanded clone.

>few|TRBD1|TRBV4-1|TRBJ2-2
TGCGCCAGCAGCGACCGGGACAGGGGGAATGCCGGGGAGCTGTTTTTT
CASSDRDRGNAGELFF
>.|.|TRBV9|TRBJ2-3
TGTGCCAGCAGCGTAGGCCGCGGGGCAGTCGAAAAGCAGTATTTT
CASSVGRGAVEKQYF
>.|.|TRBV7-2|TRBJ1-4
TGTGCCAGCAGCTTATCTCGCCAGGCTAATGAAAAACTGTTTTTT
CASSLSRQANEKLFF
>.|TRBD1|TRBV24-1|TRBJ1-4
TGTGCCACCAGTGAAGCCGGGACAGGGGACGAAAAACTGTTTTTT
CATSEAGTGDEKLFF
>.|.|TRBV1|TRBJ1-1
TGCACCAGCAGCCACTCCGGGTGGGGGCTCGTGACTGAAGCTTTCTTT
CTSSHSGWGLVTEAFF
>.|TRBD2|TRBV11-3|TRBJ2-3
TGTGCCAGCAGCACGCCCCAGACTAGCGGGGACACAGATACGCAGTATTTT
CASSTPQTSGDTDTQYF
>.|.|TRBV18|TRBJ1-2
TGTGCCAGCTCACGTACCCAGGGCGTCTATGGCTACACCTTC
CASSRTQGVYGYTF
>.|TRBD1|TRBV14|TRBJ2-3
TGTGCCAGCAGCCAAGGAGGGGGCAGCACAGATACGCAGTATTTT
CASSQGGGSTDTQYF
>.|.|TRBV6-6|TRBJ2-7
TGTGCCAGCAGCCACCCTGCGGGTGACGCCTACGAGCAGTACTTC
CASSHPAGDAYEQYF
>.|.|TRBV30|TRBJ2-1
TGTGCCTGGGGAGGGGGAACAGGCTGGAATGAGCAGTTCTTC
CAWGGGTGWNEQFF
>.|TRBD1|TRBV10-3|TRBJ1-1
TGTGCCATCGGGATGCAGGGGGTTGAAGCTTTCTTT
CAIGMQGVEAFF
>.|TRBD1|TRBV10-2|TRBJ1-1
TGCGCCAGCAGAGGGACAGGGGATACTGAAGCTTTCTTT
CASRGTGDTEAFF
>.|TRBD1|TRBV19|TRBJ1-2
TGTGCCAGTAGCTCCTCCGGGACAGGGACTTATGGCTACACCTTC
CASSSSGTGTYGYTF
>.|TRBD2|TRBV7-3|TRBJ2-1
TGTGCCAGCAGCTTGGGACTAAGCTCCTACAATGAGCAGTTCTTC
CASSLGLSSYNEQFF
>few|.|TRBV28|TRBJ2-5
TGTGCCAGCAGTACGGAAGAGACCCAGTACTTC
CASSTEETQYF
>.|.|TRBV20-1|TRBJ2-7
TGCAGTGCTAGTCCCCATACGACAGACTTCTCCTACGAGCAGTACTTC
CSASPHTTDFSYEQYF
>.|.|TRBV5-4|TRBJ1-2
TGTGCCAGCAGACACAGGGCAAACTATGGCTACACCTTC
CASRHRANYGYTF
>.|.|TRBV27|TRBJ1-6
TGTGCCAGCAGGGCCCACGCGGCCAATAATTCACCCCTCCACTTT
CASRAHAANNSPLHF
>few|.|TRBV11-2|TRBJ2-5
TGTGCCAGCAGCTTAGGTTCCCCCCGGGAGACCCAGTACTTC
CASSLGSPRETQYF
>.|TRBD2|TRBV2|TRBJ2-7
TGTGCCAGCAAATCGCAGACTAGCGGGAGAGGCGAGCAGTACTTC
CASKSQTSGRGEQYF
>.|.|TRBV5-6|TRBJ2-5
TGTGCCAGCAGCTCCCCACGGGGGTGGGAGACCCAGTACTTC
CASSSPRGWETQYF
>.|TRBD2|TRBV20-1|TRBJ2-1
TGCAGTGCTAGTGCCAGCGGGAGCTCCTACAATGAGCAGTTCTTC
CSASASGSSYNEQFF
>.|TRBD2|TRBV19|TRBJ2-5
TGTGCCAGTAGCCCCGGGACTAGCGAAACAGAGACCCAGTACTTC
CASSPGTSETETQYF
>.|.|TRBV29-1|TRBJ1-1
TGCAGCGTCCACCCCGGGGGGAACACTGAAGCTTTCTTT
CSVHPGGNTEAFF
>.|TRBD1|TRBV7-3|TRBJ2-7
TGTGCCAGCAGCCCGGACAGGGGCCCCTACGAGCAGTACTTC
CASSPDRGPYEQYF
>.|.|TRBV6-5|TRBJ1-5
TGTGCCAGCAGTTCGGACAGCAGTAGCAATCAGCCCCAGCATTTT
CASSSDSSSNQPQHF
>.|TRBD2|TRBV7-6|TRBJ2-7
TGTGCCAGCAGCTTAGGGGGGAGTTCAGCGGGATACGAGCAGTACTTC
CASSLGGSSAGYEQYF